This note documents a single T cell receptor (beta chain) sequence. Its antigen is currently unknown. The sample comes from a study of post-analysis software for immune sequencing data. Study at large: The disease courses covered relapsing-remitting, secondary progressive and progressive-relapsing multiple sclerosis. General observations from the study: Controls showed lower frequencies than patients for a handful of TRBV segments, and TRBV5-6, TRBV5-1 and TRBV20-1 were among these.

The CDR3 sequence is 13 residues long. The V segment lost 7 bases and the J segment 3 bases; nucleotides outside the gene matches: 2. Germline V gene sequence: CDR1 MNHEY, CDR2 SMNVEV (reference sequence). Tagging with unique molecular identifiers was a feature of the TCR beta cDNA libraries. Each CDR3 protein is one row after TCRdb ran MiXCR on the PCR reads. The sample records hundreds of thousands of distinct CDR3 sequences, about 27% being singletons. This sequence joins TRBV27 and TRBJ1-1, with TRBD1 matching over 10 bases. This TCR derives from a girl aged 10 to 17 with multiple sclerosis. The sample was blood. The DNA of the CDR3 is TGTGCCAGCAAAGGACAGGGGGACACTGAAGCTTTCTTT. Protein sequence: CASKGQGDTEAFF.